What follows are 5 T cell receptor beta chains derived from one specimen sequenced in a study of beta chain features in type 1 diabetes. The study reverse transcribed the entire isolated RNA, so it sequenced expressed TCRB transcripts. Assay: immunoSEQ multiplex PCR; the TCRdb copy retains only in-frame clones and omits some. The repertoire has roughly 300,000 clones, 6.5% to 10% of them found once; the top ten carry 0.44%. The specimen was central memory CD4+ T cells from blood. All receptors come from a young woman in good health.

The V call is TRBV7-2, the J call TRBJ2-1, with D perhaps assigned TRBD1 or TRBD2 (5 bases each). The germline CDR1 and CDR2 sequences are SGHTA and FQGNSA. The CDR3 has 16 amino acids. The V and J ends lost 6 bases and 8 bases respectively, with 23 bases between them. CDR3 amino acids: CASSPGTLIEHDEQFF. The CDR3 DNA sequence: TGTGCCAGCAGTCCCGGGACGTTAATCGAGCACGATGAGCAGTTCTTC.

The chain combines TRBV6-6 with TRBJ2-1, with 7 bases identical to TRBD2. With V trimmed by 6 bases and J by 8 bases, 13 bases remained unmatched. This CDR3 has 15 residues. Germline V gene lookup returns CDR1 MNHNY and CDR2 SVGAGI (reference sequence). CDR3 coding DNA: TGTGCCAGCAGCCCTAGCGGCTCAAACGGATATGAGCAGTTCTTC. Translating gives CASSPSGSNGYEQFF.

The V call is TRBV6-1, the J call TRBJ2-1; D possibly uses TRBD1 or TRBD2 (6 bases each). The CDR3 is 14 amino acids. Germline lookup yields CDR1 MNHNS and CDR2 SASEGT. V was trimmed by 2 bases and J by 7 bases, leaving 12 bases between them. This CDR3 reads CASSERSGANEQFF. As DNA, the CDR3 is TGTGCCAGCAGTGAACGGTCGGGGGCGAATGAGCAGTTCTTC.

The chain couples TRBV4-3 to TRBJ2-3, with D perhaps matching TRBD2 (5 bases). CDR1 and CDR2 from the germline V gene are LGHNA and YSLEER. This CDR3 has 13 amino acids. V lost 2 bases and J lost 3, with 6 bases in between. For the CDR3, the DNA is TGCGCCAGCAGCCAAACGGGGACAGATACGCAGTATTTT. Its protein product is CASSQTGTDTQYF.

This clone appeared a few times. The J gene is TRBJ1-4, the V gene TRBV6-5; a possible D gene is TRBD1 (6 bases). Trimming cost V 5 bases and J 8 bases, with 18 bases left between them. Germline CDR1 and CDR2: MNHEY and SVGAGI. The length of the CDR3 is 15 residues. CDR3: CASSPSGARGEKLFF. CDR3 DNA: TGTGCCAGCAGTCCCTCGGGGGCGCGAGGGGAAAAACTGTTTTTT.